A selection of T cell receptor beta chains follows, all from one sample in a study of blood T cell repertoires in COVID-19. Clones were read by immunoSEQ multiplex PCR, and TCRdb kept only the in-frame ones, dropping some. The sample has about 260,000 clones; about nine tenths are singletons. The sequenced sample was PBMCs or T cells enriched from blood (not recorded which). These receptors all stem from a man aged 50-60 years who had been exposed to COVID-19. Each CDR3 is given with its conserved first and last residue. The order of the fields is D gene, J gene, clone size, V gene, CDR3 protein, CDR3 DNA. A D gene is named only where the DNA matches it firmly. Clone size, where shown, is once, few, many, or a class for clones that have expanded.

D gene: -; J gene: TRBJ1-1; clone size: -; V gene: TRBV5-1; CDR3 protein: CASSFGGGDTEAFF; CDR3 DNA: TGCGCCAGCAGCTTTGGCGGGGGGGACACTGAAGCTTTCTTT
D gene: -; J gene: TRBJ2-5; clone size: -; V gene: TRBV27; CDR3 protein: CASSPRQLGWETQYF; CDR3 DNA: TGTGCCAGCAGTCCCAGACAACTAGGGTGGGAGACCCAGTACTTC
D gene: -; J gene: TRBJ1-2; clone size: -; V gene: TRBV3-1/TRBV3-2; CDR3 protein: CASSRTENYGYTF; CDR3 DNA: TGTGCCAGCAGCAGGACAGAGAACTATGGCTACACCTTC
D gene: -; J gene: TRBJ2-3; clone size: -; V gene: TRBV29-1; CDR3 protein: CSVAFLDTQYF; CDR3 DNA: TGCAGCGTCGCGTTTTTAGATACGCAGTATTTT
D gene: TRBD2; J gene: TRBJ2-5; clone size: -; V gene: TRBV2; CDR3 protein: CASSGLAGYVTQYF; CDR3 DNA: TGTGCCAGCAGTGGACTAGCGGGTTATGTGACCCAGTACTTC
D gene: TRBD1; J gene: TRBJ1-5; clone size: -; V gene: TRBV27; CDR3 protein: CASSLWDRGRDQPQHF; CDR3 DNA: TGTGCCAGCAGTTTGTGGGACAGGGGCCGGGATCAGCCCCAGCATTTT
D gene: TRBD2; J gene: TRBJ2-1; clone size: -; V gene: TRBV13; CDR3 protein: CASSLGGLAGVYNEQFF; CDR3 DNA: TGTGCCAGCAGCTTAGGAGGGCTAGCGGGCGTCTACAATGAGCAGTTCTTC
D gene: -; J gene: TRBJ1-1; clone size: few; V gene: TRBV30; CDR3 protein: CAWTPDTAHAAFF; CDR3 DNA: TGTGCCTGGACCCCAGACACCGCCCATGCAGCTTTCTTT
D gene: -; J gene: TRBJ1-5; clone size: -; V gene: TRBV28; CDR3 protein: CASSLQGQPQHF; CDR3 DNA: TGTGCCAGCAGTTTACAGGGACAGCCCCAGCATTTT
D gene: TRBD2; J gene: TRBJ2-5; clone size: -; V gene: TRBV11-2; CDR3 protein: CASSLGGTSNVETQYF; CDR3 DNA: TGTGCCAGCAGCTTAGGAGGGACTAGCAACGTGGAGACCCAGTACTTC
D gene: -; J gene: TRBJ1-6; clone size: once; V gene: TRBV2; CDR3 protein: CASKWQGISYNSPLHF; CDR3 DNA: TGTGCCAGCAAGTGGCAGGGGATCTCCTATAATTCACCCCTCCACTTT
D gene: -; J gene: TRBJ1-1; clone size: -; V gene: TRBV7-9; CDR3 protein: CASSLVSSEAFF; CDR3 DNA: TGTGCCAGCAGCTTAGTCTCGAGTGAAGCTTTCTTT
D gene: TRBD1; J gene: TRBJ1-2; clone size: -; V gene: TRBV29-1; CDR3 protein: CSVRTGEDYGYTF; CDR3 DNA: TGCAGCGTCCGGACAGGGGAGGACTATGGCTACACCTTC
D gene: -; J gene: TRBJ2-2; clone size: -; V gene: TRBV29-1; CDR3 protein: CSAGGPTSLNTGELFF; CDR3 DNA: TGCAGCGCCGGAGGGCCCACTTCGTTGAACACCGGGGAGCTGTTTTTT
D gene: -; J gene: TRBJ1-1; clone size: -; V gene: TRBV29-1; CDR3 protein: CSVRGPGREAFF; CDR3 DNA: TGCAGCGTCCGAGGCCCAGGGCGCGAAGCTTTCTTT
D gene: TRBD1; J gene: TRBJ1-2; clone size: -; V gene: TRBV4-2; CDR3 protein: CASSQALGRGLYGYTF; CDR3 DNA: TGTGCCAGCAGCCAAGCCCTTGGCAGGGGGCTGTATGGCTACACCTTC
D gene: TRBD1; J gene: TRBJ1-2; clone size: -; V gene: TRBV19; CDR3 protein: CASRDRGLGTGYTF; CDR3 DNA: TGTGCCAGTAGGGACAGGGGGCTGGGGACCGGCTACACCTTC
D gene: -; J gene: TRBJ2-3; clone size: -; V gene: TRBV5-8; CDR3 protein: CASSFQEYTDTQYF; CDR3 DNA: TGTGCCAGCAGCTTCCAGGAATATACAGATACGCAGTATTTT
D gene: -; J gene: TRBJ1-2; clone size: -; V gene: TRBV6-5; CDR3 protein: CASSYRLNYGYTF; CDR3 DNA: TGTGCCAGCAGTTACCGTCTTAACTATGGCTACACCTTC
D gene: -; J gene: TRBJ1-6; clone size: -; V gene: TRBV19; CDR3 protein: CASSTILSGSNSPLHF; CDR3 DNA: TGTGCCAGTAGTACTATACTCTCCGGGTCTAATTCACCCCTCCACTTT
D gene: -; J gene: TRBJ2-7; clone size: -; V gene: TRBV18; CDR3 protein: CASSPPPGLYEQYF; CDR3 DNA: TGTGCCAGCTCACCGCCTCCAGGGTTATACGAGCAGTACTTC
D gene: TRBD2; J gene: TRBJ2-3; clone size: -; V gene: TRBV28; CDR3 protein: CASSSHSGGAPNTQYF; CDR3 DNA: TGTGCCAGCAGTTCCCACAGCGGGGGGGCCCCGAATACGCAGTATTTT
D gene: TRBD1; J gene: TRBJ1-2; clone size: few; V gene: TRBV7-3; CDR3 protein: CASSLRGGASYGYTF; CDR3 DNA: TGTGCCAGCAGCTTAAGAGGGGGCGCTTCCTATGGCTACACCTTC
D gene: -; J gene: TRBJ1-4; clone size: -; V gene: TRBV5-5; CDR3 protein: CASSLQQADEKLFF; CDR3 DNA: TGTGCCAGCAGCTTGCAACAGGCGGATGAAAAACTGTTTTTT
D gene: -; J gene: TRBJ2-2; clone size: -; V gene: TRBV21-1; CDR3 protein: CASPPGQNTGELFF; CDR3 DNA: TGTGCCAGTCCACCGGGACAGAACACCGGGGAGCTGTTTTTT
D gene: TRBD2; J gene: TRBJ2-1; clone size: -; V gene: TRBV15; CDR3 protein: CATSRVGTSGGSYNEQFF; CDR3 DNA: TGTGCCACCAGCAGAGTCGGGACTAGCGGGGGGTCCTACAATGAGCAGTTCTTC
D gene: -; J gene: TRBJ2-5; clone size: once; V gene: TRBV28; CDR3 protein: CASVDGETQYF; CDR3 DNA: TGTGCCAGCGTAGACGGGGAGACCCAGTACTTC
D gene: -; J gene: TRBJ2-7; clone size: -; V gene: TRBV15; CDR3 protein: CATSRDMGALREQYF; CDR3 DNA: TGTGCCACCAGCAGAGATATGGGGGCCTTGAGGGAGCAGTACTTC
D gene: TRBD1; J gene: TRBJ2-3; clone size: -; V gene: TRBV28; CDR3 protein: CASTPAGQGATDTQYF; CDR3 DNA: TGTGCCAGCACCCCTGCGGGACAGGGGGCAACAGATACGCAGTATTTT
D gene: TRBD2; J gene: TRBJ2-1; clone size: -; V gene: TRBV12-5; CDR3 protein: CASGPRGYSYNEQFF; CDR3 DNA: TGTGCTAGTGGCCCGCGGGGGTACTCCTACAATGAGCAGTTCTTC
D gene: -; J gene: TRBJ1-2; clone size: -; V gene: TRBV5-4; CDR3 protein: CASSLWGGYGYTF; CDR3 DNA: TGTGCCAGCAGCTTGTGGGGGGGATATGGCTACACCTTC
D gene: -; J gene: TRBJ1-1; clone size: -; V gene: TRBV28; CDR3 protein: CASSFTSASSEAFF; CDR3 DNA: TGTGCCAGCAGTTTCACTTCCGCCTCCTCTGAGGCTTTCTTT
D gene: TRBD1; J gene: TRBJ1-6; clone size: -; V gene: TRBV9; CDR3 protein: CASSVRTGGNSPLHF; CDR3 DNA: TGTGCCAGCAGCGTACGGACAGGGGGCAATTCACCCCTCCACTTT
D gene: -; J gene: TRBJ2-7; clone size: -; V gene: TRBV7-3; CDR3 protein: CASSLGHPNEQYF; CDR3 DNA: TGTGCCAGCAGCTTAGGCCACCCCAACGAGCAGTACTTC
D gene: -; J gene: TRBJ2-3; clone size: once; V gene: TRBV11-2; CDR3 protein: CASSLGYVRGEGTTDTQYF; CDR3 DNA: TGTGCCAGCAGCTTAGGCTACGTGAGGGGGGAGGGGACCACAGATACGCAGTATTTT
D gene: -; J gene: TRBJ2-3; clone size: once; V gene: TRBV27; CDR3 protein: CASSTTTALATDTQYF; CDR3 DNA: TGTGCCAGCAGCACGACCACCGCCCTAGCCACAGATACGCAGTATTTT
D gene: -; J gene: TRBJ1-5; clone size: -; V gene: TRBV27; CDR3 protein: CASSPQGNQPQHF; CDR3 DNA: TGTGCCAGCAGTCCACAGGGAAATCAGCCCCAGCATTTT
D gene: TRBD2; J gene: TRBJ2-2; clone size: once; V gene: TRBV4-1; CDR3 protein: CASSRQPGLETGELFF; CDR3 DNA: TGCGCCAGCAGCCGTCAACCGGGACTAGAAACCGGGGAGCTGTTTTTT
D gene: -; J gene: TRBJ1-6; clone size: -; V gene: TRBV2; CDR3 protein: CASKDTRNSPLHF; CDR3 DNA: TGTGCCAGCAAGGATACTAGGAATTCACCCCTCCACTTT
D gene: TRBD1; J gene: TRBJ1-2; clone size: -; V gene: TRBV30; CDR3 protein: CAWSVNRGDYGYTF; CDR3 DNA: TGTGCCTGGAGTGTAAACAGGGGAGACTATGGCTACACCTTC
D gene: TRBD1; J gene: TRBJ2-7; clone size: few; V gene: TRBV11-2; CDR3 protein: CASSPRGLPRREIYEQYF; CDR3 DNA: TGTGCCAGCAGCCCCAGGGGGCTGCCCCGCCGAGAAATCTACGAGCAGTACTTC
D gene: -; J gene: TRBJ1-5; clone size: few; V gene: TRBV2; CDR3 protein: CASSGTVYNSNQPQHF; CDR3 DNA: TGTGCCAGCAGTGGGACAGTATACAATAGCAATCAGCCCCAGCATTTT
D gene: -; J gene: TRBJ2-7; clone size: -; V gene: TRBV29-1; CDR3 protein: CSVGSMGSEQYF; CDR3 DNA: TGCAGCGTTGGCTCAATGGGCTCCGAGCAGTACTTC
D gene: TRBD1; J gene: TRBJ2-6; clone size: once; V gene: TRBV6-4; CDR3 protein: CASSQFGQGIRANVLTF; CDR3 DNA: TGTGCCAGCAGCCAATTCGGACAGGGAATAAGGGCCAACGTCCTGACTTTC
D gene: -; J gene: TRBJ2-2; clone size: -; V gene: TRBV7-3; CDR3 protein: CASSVSNTGELFF; CDR3 DNA: TGTGCCAGCAGCGTTAGTAACACCGGGGAGCTGTTTTTT
D gene: -; J gene: TRBJ2-5; clone size: -; V gene: TRBV7-5; CDR3 protein: CARSSRLAGGQETQYF; CDR3 DNA: TGTGCCAGAAGCTCAAGACTAGCGGGAGGGCAAGAGACCCAGTACTTC
D gene: -; J gene: TRBJ1-4; clone size: -; V gene: TRBV11-1; CDR3 protein: CASSFHSSTNEKLFF; CDR3 DNA: TGTGCCAGCAGCTTCCATTCATCAACTAATGAAAAACTGTTTTTT
D gene: -; J gene: TRBJ2-3; clone size: -; V gene: TRBV5-8; CDR3 protein: CASSLPGYEDTQYF; CDR3 DNA: TGTGCCAGCAGCTTGCCAGGGTATGAAGATACGCAGTATTTT